This T cell receptor (beta chain) stems from a study of regulatory T cells in long-lasting Graves disease. Overall study: Treatment with antithyroid drugs for over 5 years, together with positive TSH receptor antibodies, meant persistent Graves' disease.

Arm-PCR of CDR3 regions and iRepertoire HTBI primers were used to build TCR beta libraries. MiXCR, run by TCRdb on the multiplex PCR reads, gives a single entry per CDR3 protein. The table records a few hundred thousand distinct CDR3 sequences, roughly 25% of them present only once. This clonotype was detected many times. Antigen unknown. Time point in this sample: persistent/refractory GD, antithyroid drugs over 5 years with positive TRAb. PBMC-extracted RNA yielded the TCR library. Approximately 10 milliliters of peripheral blood went into EDTA tubes. The study, taken as a whole, reports: Analysis covered peripheral blood alone, not thyroid tissue.

V shed 6 bases and J 1 base; nucleotides not matched to a gene: 17. This CDR3 is built from 18 residues. The source material was peripheral blood mononuclear cells (PBMCs), sampled when the disease was refractory, from a patient treated with antithyroid drugs. The TCR comes from a woman in her thirties or forties with Graves disease. The chain combines TRBV12-3 or TRBV12-4 with TRBJ2-7, with 8 nucleotides matching TRBD2. In DNA, the CDR3 is TGTGCCAGCAGGGGTCGAGGGGCAGCGGGAGTCCGTTCCTACGAGCAGTACTTC. Translation gives CASRGRGAAGVRSYEQYF.